Below, 2 T cell receptor beta chains from the same sample are listed, as sequenced in a study of identical twins. TCRdb re-derived calls from the 5' RACE reads in MiXCR, one entry per CDR3 protein. The sample includes some 500,000 distinct CDR3 sequences, around 20% of them seen just once. The same specimen was also included in a second study, on T cells expressing NK-cell markers.

The sequencing sample was made of CD4+ T cells sorted from blood. The receptors were gathered from a woman aged 18 to 35 in good health.

In its sample, this clonotype was seen a few times. This chain connects TRBV5-1 to TRBJ2-6; tentative D call: TRBD1 (5 bases). The CDR3 extends over 17 amino acids. Germline V lookup: CDR1 SGHRS, CDR2 YFSETQ. V was pared by 2 bases and J by 0 bases, with 12 bases between. This CDR3 is CASSLIQAFSGANVLTF. The CDR3 region has the DNA TGCGCCAGCAGCTTAATACAGGCGTTCTCTGGGGCCAACGTCCTGACTTTC. Combining the CDR3 with reference TRBV5-1 and TRBJ2-6 gives the whole variable domain KAGVTQTPRYLIKTRGQQVTLSCSPISGHRSVSWYQQTPGQGLQFLFEYFSETQRNKGNFPGRFSGRQFSNSRSEMNVSTLELGDSALYLCASSLIQAFSGANVLTFGAGSRLTVL.

This chain links TRBV20-1 with TRBJ2-7; 13 bases agree with TRBD2. CDR1 is DFQATT, CDR2 SNEGSKA, per germline (reference sequence). V lost 6 bases and J lost 4; bases outside the gene matches: 9. This CDR3 comprises 15 residues. The CDR3 DNA follows: TGCAGTGCCGCCTCACTAGCGGGGGGGCGATACGAGCAGTACTTC. Protein: CSAASLAGGRYEQYF.